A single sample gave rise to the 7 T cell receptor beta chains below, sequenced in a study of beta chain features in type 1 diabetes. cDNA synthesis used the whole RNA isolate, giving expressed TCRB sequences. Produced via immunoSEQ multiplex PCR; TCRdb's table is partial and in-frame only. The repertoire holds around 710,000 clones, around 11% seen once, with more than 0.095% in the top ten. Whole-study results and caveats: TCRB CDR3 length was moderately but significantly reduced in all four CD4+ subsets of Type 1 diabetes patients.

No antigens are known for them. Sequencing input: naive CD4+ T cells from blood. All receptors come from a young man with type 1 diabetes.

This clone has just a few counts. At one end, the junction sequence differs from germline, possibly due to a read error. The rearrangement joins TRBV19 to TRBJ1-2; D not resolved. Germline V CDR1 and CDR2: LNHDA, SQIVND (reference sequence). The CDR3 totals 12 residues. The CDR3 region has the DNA TGTGCCAGTACCCGGGCTAACTATGGCTATACCTTC. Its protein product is CASTRANYGYTF.

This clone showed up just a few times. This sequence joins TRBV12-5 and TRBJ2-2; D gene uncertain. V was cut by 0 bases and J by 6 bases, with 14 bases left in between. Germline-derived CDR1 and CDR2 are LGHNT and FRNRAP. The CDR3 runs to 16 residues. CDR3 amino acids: CASGLVRTPASGELFF. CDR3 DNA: TGTGCTAGTGGTTTGGTACGCACACCAGCGTCCGGGGAGCTGTTTTTT.

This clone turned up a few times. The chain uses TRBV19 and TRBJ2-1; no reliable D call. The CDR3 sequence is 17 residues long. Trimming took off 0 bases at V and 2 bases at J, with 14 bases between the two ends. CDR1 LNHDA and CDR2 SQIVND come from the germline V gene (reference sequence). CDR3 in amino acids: CASSIDQWTETYNEQFF. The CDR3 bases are TGTGCCAGTAGTATAGATCAGTGGACGGAGACCTACAATGAGCAGTTCTTC.

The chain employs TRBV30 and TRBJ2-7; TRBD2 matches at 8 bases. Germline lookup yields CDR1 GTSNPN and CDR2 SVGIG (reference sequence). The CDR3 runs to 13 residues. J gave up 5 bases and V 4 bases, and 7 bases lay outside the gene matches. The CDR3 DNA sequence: TGTGCCTGGATAAGTGGACTAGCCCACGAGCAGTACTTC. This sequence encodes CAWISGLAHEQYF.

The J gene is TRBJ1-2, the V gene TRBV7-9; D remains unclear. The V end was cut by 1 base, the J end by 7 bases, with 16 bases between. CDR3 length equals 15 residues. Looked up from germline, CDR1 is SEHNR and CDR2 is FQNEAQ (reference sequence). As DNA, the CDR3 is TGTGCCAGCAGCTTAGAGTGGCAGCGATACTCTGGCTACACCTTC. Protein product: CASSLEWQRYSGYTF.

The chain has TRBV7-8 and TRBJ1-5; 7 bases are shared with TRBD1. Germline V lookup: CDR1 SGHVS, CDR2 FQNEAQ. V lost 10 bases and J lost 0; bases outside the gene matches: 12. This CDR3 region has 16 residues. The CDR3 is CATGGRGLASNQPQHF. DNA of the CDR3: TGTGCCACAGGCGGGAGGGGGCTGGCTAGCAATCAGCCCCAGCATTTT.

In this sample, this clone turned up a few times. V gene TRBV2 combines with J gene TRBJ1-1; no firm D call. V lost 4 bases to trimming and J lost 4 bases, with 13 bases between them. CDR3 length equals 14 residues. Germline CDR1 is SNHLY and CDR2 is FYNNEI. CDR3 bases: TGTGCCAGCAGTGCGGGTCGGGTCGGCACTGAAGCTTTCTTT. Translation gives CASSAGRVGTEAFF.